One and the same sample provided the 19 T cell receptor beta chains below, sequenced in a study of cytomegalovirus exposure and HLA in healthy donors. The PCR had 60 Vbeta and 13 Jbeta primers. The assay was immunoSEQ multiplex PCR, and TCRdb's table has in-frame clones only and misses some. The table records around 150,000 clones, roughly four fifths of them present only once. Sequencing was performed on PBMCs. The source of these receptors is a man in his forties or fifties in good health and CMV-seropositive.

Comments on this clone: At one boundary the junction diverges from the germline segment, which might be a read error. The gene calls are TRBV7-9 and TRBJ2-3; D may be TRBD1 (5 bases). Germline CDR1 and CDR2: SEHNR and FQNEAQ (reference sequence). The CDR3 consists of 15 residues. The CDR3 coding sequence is TGTTCCAGCAGCTTAGAAGGGGCCCGCACAGATACGCAGTATTTT. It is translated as CSSSLEGARTDTQYF.

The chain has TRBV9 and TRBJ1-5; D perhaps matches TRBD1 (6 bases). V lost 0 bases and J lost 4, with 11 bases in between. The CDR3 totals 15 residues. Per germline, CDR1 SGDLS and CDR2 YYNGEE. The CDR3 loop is CASSVGGQRNQPQHF. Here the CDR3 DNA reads TGTGCCAGCAGCGTAGGAGGACAGCGAAATCAGCCCCAGCATTTT. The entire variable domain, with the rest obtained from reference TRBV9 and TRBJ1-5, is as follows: DSGVTQTPKHLITATGQRVTLRCSPRSGDLSVYWYQQSLDQGLQFLIQYYNGEERAKGNILERFSAQQFPDLHSELNLSSLELGDSALYFCASSVGGQRNQPQHFGDGTRLSIL.

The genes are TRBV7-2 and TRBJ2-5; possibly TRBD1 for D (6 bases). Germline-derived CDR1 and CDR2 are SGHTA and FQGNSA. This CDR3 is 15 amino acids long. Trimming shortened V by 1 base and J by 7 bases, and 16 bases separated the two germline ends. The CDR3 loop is CASSLGAGAAGTQYF. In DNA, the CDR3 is TGTGCCAGCAGCTTAGGAGCAGGGGCCGCAGGGACCCAGTACTTC. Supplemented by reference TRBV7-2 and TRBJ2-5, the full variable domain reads GAGVSQSPSNKVTEKGKDVELRCDPISGHTALYWYRQSLGQGLEFLIYFQGNSAPDKSGLPSDRFSAERTGGSVSTLTIQRTQQEDSAVYLCASSLGAGAAGTQYFGPGTRLLVL.

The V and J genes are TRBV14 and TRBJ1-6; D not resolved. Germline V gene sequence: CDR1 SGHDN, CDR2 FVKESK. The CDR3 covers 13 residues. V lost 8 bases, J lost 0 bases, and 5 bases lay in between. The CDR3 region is CASSSSYNSPLHF. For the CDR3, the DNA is TGTGCCAGCTCCAGCTCCTATAATTCACCCCTCCACTTT.

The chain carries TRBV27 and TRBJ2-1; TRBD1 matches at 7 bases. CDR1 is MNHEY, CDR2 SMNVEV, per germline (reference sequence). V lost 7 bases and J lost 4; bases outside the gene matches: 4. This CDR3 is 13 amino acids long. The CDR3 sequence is CASMPGQYNEQFF. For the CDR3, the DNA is TGTGCCAGCATGCCGGGACAGTACAATGAGCAGTTCTTC.

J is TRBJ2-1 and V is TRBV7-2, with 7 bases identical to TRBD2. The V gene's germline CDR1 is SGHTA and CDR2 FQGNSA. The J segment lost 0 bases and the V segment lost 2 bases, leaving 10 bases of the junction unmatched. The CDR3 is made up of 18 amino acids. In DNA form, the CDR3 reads TGTGCCAGCAGCTTATTGAGCCCGAGCGGGACCTCCTACAATGAGCAGTTCTTC. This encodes CASSLLSPSGTSYNEQFF.

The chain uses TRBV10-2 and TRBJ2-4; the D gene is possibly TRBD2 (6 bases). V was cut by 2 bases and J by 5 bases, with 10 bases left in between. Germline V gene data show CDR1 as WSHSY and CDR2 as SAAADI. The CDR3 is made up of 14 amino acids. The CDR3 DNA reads TGCGCCAGCAGTGAGGGGGGGTTCCAAAACATTCAGTACTTC. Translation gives CASSEGGFQNIQYF.

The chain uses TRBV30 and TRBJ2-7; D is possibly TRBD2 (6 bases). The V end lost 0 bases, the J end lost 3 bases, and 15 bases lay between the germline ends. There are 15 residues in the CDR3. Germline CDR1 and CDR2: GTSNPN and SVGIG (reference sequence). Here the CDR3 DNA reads TGTGCCTGGAGTGTAAAAAGACGGGAGATCTACGAGCAGTACTTC. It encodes CAWSVKRREIYEQYF.

CDR3 in DNA: TGTGCCAGCAGTTTAGGGACAGGGGAAGGTTCTGGGGCCAACGTCCTGACTTTC. This sequence encodes CASSLGTGEGSGANVLTF. This rearrangement joins TRBV27 to TRBJ2-6, with 10 nucleotides matching TRBD1. The CDR3 sequence is 18 residues long. Germline CDR1 reads MNHEY; CDR2 reads SMNVEV (reference sequence). Trimming at V came to 2 bases and at J to 1 base, leaving 5 bases not matched to a gene.

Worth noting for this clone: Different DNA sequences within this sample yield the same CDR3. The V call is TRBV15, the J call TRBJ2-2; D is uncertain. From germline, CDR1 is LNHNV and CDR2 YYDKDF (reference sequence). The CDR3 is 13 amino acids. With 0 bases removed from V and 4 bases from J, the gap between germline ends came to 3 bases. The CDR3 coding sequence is TGTGCCACCAGCAGAGAGCGCACCGGGGAGCTGTTTTTT. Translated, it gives CATSRERTGELFF.

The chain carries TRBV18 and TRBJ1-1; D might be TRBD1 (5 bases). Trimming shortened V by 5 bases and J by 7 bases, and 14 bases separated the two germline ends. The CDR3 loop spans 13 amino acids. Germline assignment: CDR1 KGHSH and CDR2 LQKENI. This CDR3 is CASSKGYSGEAFF. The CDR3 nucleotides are TGTGCCAGCTCAAAGGGGTACTCGGGTGAAGCTTTCTTT. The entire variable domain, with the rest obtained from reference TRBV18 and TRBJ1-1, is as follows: NAGVMQNPRHLVRRRGQEARLRCSPMKGHSHVYWYRQLPEEGLKFMVYLQKENIIDESGMPKERFSAEFPKEGPSILRIQQVVRGDSAAYFCASSKGYSGEAFFGQGTRLTVV.

CDR3 protein: CASTDRVRGTYEQYF. DNA for the CDR3: TGTGCCAGCACAGACAGGGTAAGGGGTACCTACGAGCAGTACTTC. This sequence joins TRBV6-5 and TRBJ2-7; 7 bases are a match to TRBD1. The CDR3 runs to 15 residues. Germline V gives CDR1 MNHEY, CDR2 SVGAGI. J gave up 2 bases and V 7 bases, and 11 bases lay outside the gene matches.

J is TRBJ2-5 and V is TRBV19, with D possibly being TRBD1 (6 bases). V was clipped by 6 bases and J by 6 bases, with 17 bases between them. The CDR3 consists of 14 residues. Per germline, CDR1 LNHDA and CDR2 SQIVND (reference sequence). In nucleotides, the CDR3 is TGTGCCAGTAGAGCGTTAACAGGGTCCCAGACCCAGTACTTC. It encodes CASRALTGSQTQYF.

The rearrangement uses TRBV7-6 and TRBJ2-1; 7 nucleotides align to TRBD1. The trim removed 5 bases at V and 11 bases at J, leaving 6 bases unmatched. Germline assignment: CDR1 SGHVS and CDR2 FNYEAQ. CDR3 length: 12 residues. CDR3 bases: TGTGCCAGCAGCGCTCCGGGACAGCAGCAGTTCTTC. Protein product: CASSAPGQQQFF.

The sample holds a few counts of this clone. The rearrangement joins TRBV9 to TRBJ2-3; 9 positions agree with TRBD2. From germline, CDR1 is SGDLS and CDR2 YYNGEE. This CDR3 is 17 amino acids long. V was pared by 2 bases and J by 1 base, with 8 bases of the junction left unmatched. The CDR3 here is CASSVHGAGGGTDTQYF. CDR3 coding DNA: TGTGCCAGCAGCGTCCACGGAGCGGGAGGAGGCACAGATACGCAGTATTTT. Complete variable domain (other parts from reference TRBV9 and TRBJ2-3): DSGVTQTPKHLITATGQRVTLRCSPRSGDLSVYWYQQSLDQGLQFLIQYYNGEERAKGNILERFSAQQFPDLHSELNLSSLELGDSALYFCASSVHGAGGGTDTQYFGPGTRLTVL.

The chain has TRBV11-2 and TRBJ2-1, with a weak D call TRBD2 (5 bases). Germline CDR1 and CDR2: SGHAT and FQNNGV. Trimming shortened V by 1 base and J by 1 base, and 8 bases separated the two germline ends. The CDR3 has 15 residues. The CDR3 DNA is TGTGCCAGCAGCTTAGGGCGGGCGTCCTACAATGAGCAGTTCTTC. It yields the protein CASSLGRASYNEQFF.

CDR3 region: CASSLPGSSYNSPLHF. Written as DNA, the CDR3 is TGTGCCAGCAGTTTACCGGGGAGCTCCTATAATTCACCCCTCCACTTT. The V call is TRBV28, the J call TRBJ1-6; D remains ambiguous. V lost 2 bases to trimming and J lost 0 bases, with 8 bases between them. Germline lookup yields CDR1 MDHEN and CDR2 SYDVKM. The CDR3 covers 16 residues.

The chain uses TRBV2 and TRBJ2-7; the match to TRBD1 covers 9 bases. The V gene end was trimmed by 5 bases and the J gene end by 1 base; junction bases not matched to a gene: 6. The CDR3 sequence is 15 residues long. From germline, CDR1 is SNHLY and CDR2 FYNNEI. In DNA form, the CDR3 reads TGTGCCAGCAGTTCGCCCGGGACAGGGTCCTACGAGCAGTACTTC. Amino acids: CASSSPGTGSYEQYF.

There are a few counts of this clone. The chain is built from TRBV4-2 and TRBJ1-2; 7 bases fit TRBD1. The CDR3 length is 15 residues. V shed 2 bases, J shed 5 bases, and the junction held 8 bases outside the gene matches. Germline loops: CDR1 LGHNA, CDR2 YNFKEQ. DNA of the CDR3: TGTGCCAGCAGCCAACCCGACAGGGAGGCATATGGCTACACCTTC. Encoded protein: CASSQPDREAYGYTF.